One and the same sample provided the 32 T cell receptor beta chains below, sequenced in a study of T cell clonality in common variable immunodeficiency. Only in-frame clones appear in the TCRdb table, and some are missing; sequencing was by immunoSEQ multiplex PCR. This sample carries 40,000 to 55,000 clones, none of them present only once. The specimen sequenced was peripheral blood mononuclear cells. These receptors all stem from a person between 18 and 75 years old in good health.

The table lists this clone with many counts. Coverage ceases 3 residues before the CDR3 finishes, and the germline J gene fills in the end. This sequence joins TRBV29-1 and TRBJ1-2, with D maybe TRBD1 (6 bases). CDR1 SQVTM and CDR2 ANQGSEA come from the germline V gene. The length of the CDR3 is 15 residues. V dropped 2 bases and J dropped 4 bases, with 17 bases sitting between them. The sequenced part of the CDR3 DNA is TGCAGCGTTGAACCGGATGAGGGGGTGGGCTATGGC. It encodes CSVEPDEGVGYG. The CDR3 in its entirety is CSVEPDEGVGYGYTF.

This clone has a count of ten or more. The CDR3 end is not reached by the read, which stops 3 residues before it; the germline J gene fills it in. The V gene is TRBV18, the J gene TRBJ1-1; TRBD1 matches at 9 bases. From germline, CDR1 is KGHSH and CDR2 LQKENI. J gave up 0 bases and V 4 bases, and 12 bases lay outside the gene matches. The CDR3 runs to 18 residues. Incomplete CDR3 DNA: TGTGCCAGCTCACGAACGGGACAGGGAGCCCTCATGAACACTGAA. Its translation: CASSRTGQGALMNTE. The whole CDR3 sequence reads CASSRTGQGALMNTEAFF. Together with reference TRBV18 and TRBJ1-1, the CDR3 gives the full variable domain: NAGVMQNPRHLVRRRGQEARLRCSPMKGHSHVYWYRQLPEEGLKFMVYLQKENIIDESGMPKERFSAEFPKEGPSILRIQQVVRGDSAAYFCASSRTGQGALMNTEAFFGQGTRLTVV.

This clone was recorded at least ten times. The sequenced CDR3 bases are TGCGCCAGCAGCTTGTGGTCAAGAGGTGCGACTAGCGATTACGAG. Its protein is CASSLWSRGATSDYE. Given in full, the CDR3 is CASSLWSRGATSDYEQYF. The J gene is TRBJ2-7, the V gene TRBV5-1, with TRBD2 identical over 8 bases. The CDR3 end lies 3 residues beyond the end of the read and is filled in from the germline J gene. Germline CDR1 reads SGHRS; CDR2 reads YFSETQ. V dropped 1 base and J dropped 4; count of bases not matched to a gene: 16. This CDR3 spans 18 amino acids.

This clone came up many times. The observed sequence ends 3 residues before the CDR3 terminus, with the missing tail filled in from the germline J gene. The chain joins TRBV20-1 to TRBJ2-7, with 7 bases lining up with TRBD2. The CDR3 covers 16 residues. The germline gives CDR1 DFQATT, CDR2 SNEGSKA (reference sequence). The junction had 11 bases not matched to a gene; V was cut back by 1 base and J by 2 bases. The sequenced part of the CDR3 DNA is TGCAGTGCTAGAGGAAATTTACTAGCGACGGCCTACGAG. Translated: CSARGNLLATAYE. The entire CDR3 protein is CSARGNLLATAYEQYF.

In this sample, this clone turned up many times. The read halts 3 residues ahead of the CDR3 end, with the missing end drawn from the germline J gene. V is TRBV5-1 and J is TRBJ2-7, with TRBD2 identical over 11 bases. The CDR3 is 13 residues long. Germline loops: CDR1 SGHRS, CDR2 YFSETQ. Trimming at V came to 5 bases and at J to 3 bases, leaving 1 base not matched to a gene. The CDR3 region is CASSGLAGYEQYF. The covered CDR3 bases are TGCGCCAGCAGTGGACTAGCGGGCTACGAG.

This clone was seen repeatedly, ten times or more. The sequenced fragment ends 3 residues before the CDR3 boundary, so the rest is inferred from the germline J gene. The chain is built from TRBV12-5 and TRBJ1-1; D might be TRBD1 (6 bases). This CDR3 has 15 amino acids. Germline V gene sequence: CDR1 LGHNT, CDR2 FRNRAP. The V and J ends lost 0 bases and 3 bases respectively, with 11 bases between them. CDR3 loop: CASGLVLQGHTEAFF. Partial CDR3 DNA: TGTGCTAGTGGTTTGGTACTACAGGGACACACTGAA.

There are many counts of this clone. Sequencing ends 3 residues short of the CDR3 end; the germline J gene provides the rest. This chain links TRBV19 with TRBJ1-1; D gene unclear. This CDR3 is built from 13 residues. CDR1 LNHDA and CDR2 SQIVND come from the germline V gene (reference sequence). Trimming cost V 10 bases and J 5 bases, with 17 bases left between them. CDR3 DNA (partial): TGTGCCACATCCGCCGGGGTGGGAACTGAA. Its protein is CATSAGVGTE. The entire CDR3 protein is CATSAGVGTEAFF.

This clone was observed at least ten times. The read terminates 3 residues before the CDR3 end, so the remaining end is supplied by the germline J gene. The J gene is TRBJ1-6, the V gene TRBV28; 9 bases fit TRBD1. Trimming took 7 bases from V and 8 from J; bases not matched to a gene: 6. The germline gives CDR1 MDHEN, CDR2 SYDVKM. CDR3 size: 14 residues. This chain's CDR3 is CASIRDRDDSPLHF. The CDR3 DNA, read in part, is TGTGCCAGCATCCGGGACAGGGACGATTCACCC.

This clone came up many times. The CDR3 goes on 3 residues after the read ends, and that part is filled in from the germline J gene. The genes are TRBV14 and TRBJ1-5; perhaps TRBD1 as D (5 bases). Trimming shortened V by 3 bases and J by 9 bases, and 12 bases separated the two germline ends. Looked up from germline, CDR1 is SGHDN and CDR2 is FVKESK. The CDR3 length is 13 residues. CDR3 bases read: TGTGCCAGCAGCCAGACACCGGGGGGGCCC. Encoded protein: CASSQTPGGP. The full-length CDR3 reads as CASSQTPGGPQHF.

This clone was recorded at least ten times. The CDR3 goes on 3 residues after the read ends, and that part is filled in from the germline J gene. The genes are TRBV7-3 and TRBJ2-2; the match to TRBD1 covers 8 bases. The CDR3 totals 14 residues. V gave up 5 bases and J gave up 3 bases; unmatched junction bases: 2. The V gene's germline CDR1 is SGHTA and CDR2 FQGTGA. The CDR3 sequence: CASSMDRDTGELFF. The CDR3 bases that were read are TGTGCCAGCAGCATGGACAGGGACACCGGGGAG.

This clone was counted at least ten times. The observed sequence ends 3 residues before the CDR3 terminus, with the missing tail filled in from the germline J gene. The chain combines TRBV20-1 with TRBJ2-3, with D possibly being TRBD2 (6 bases). The V and J ends lost 2 bases and 1 base respectively, with 10 bases between them. CDR1 and CDR2 (germline): DFQATT, SNEGSKA (reference sequence). This CDR3 has 14 amino acids. This chain's CDR3 is CSARPASGTDTQYF. The part of the CDR3 DNA that was read is TGCAGTGCTAGACCGGCTAGCGGCACAGATACG.

Sample share makes this clone medium-sized. The CDR3 extends 3 residues past the end of the read, so its final part is completed from the germline J gene. V is TRBV20-1 and J is TRBJ2-1, with 7 bases lining up with TRBD1. The CDR3 runs to 15 residues. Per germline, CDR1 DFQATT and CDR2 SNEGSKA (reference sequence). The V and J ends lost 0 bases and 4 bases, in that order; junction bases with no gene match: 6. CDR3 DNA, as far as it was read: TGCAGTGCTAGAGATCACGGGACAGATTACAATGAG. Protein sequence: CSARDHGTDYNE. The full CDR3 protein is CSARDHGTDYNEQFF.

For this clone: Being one base from a much bigger clone, this may be a read error. The sequence runs out 3 residues before the end of the CDR3; the remainder is reconstructed from the germline J gene. This chain links TRBV19 with TRBJ1-1, with 10 positions matching TRBD1. Trimming cost V 9 bases and J 1 base; bases outside gene matches: 8. CDR1 LNHDA and CDR2 SQIVND come from the germline V gene (reference sequence). This CDR3 contains 15 residues. The part of the CDR3 DNA that was read is TGTGCCAGCAGACCGGGACAGGGGCCGAACACTGAA. This translates into CASRPGQGPNTE. The whole CDR3 reads CASRPGQGPNTEAFF.

Comments on this clone: The observed sequence ends 3 residues before the CDR3 terminus, with the missing tail filled in from the germline J gene. The J gene is TRBJ2-2, the V gene TRBV10-2; 12 nucleotides agree with TRBD2. The CDR3 length is 15 residues. V lost 4 bases and J lost 5; bases outside the gene matches: 2. Germline V gene lookup returns CDR1 WSHSY and CDR2 SAAADI. The CDR3 here is CASSVGLAGTGELFF. CDR3 DNA, as far as it was read: TGCGCCAGCAGTGTGGGACTAGCGGGTACCGGGGAG.

This clone was counted at least ten times. The sequenced fragment ends 3 residues before the CDR3 boundary, so the rest is inferred from the germline J gene. The rearrangement joins TRBV4-2 to TRBJ2-1, with TRBD2 identical over 8 bases. The CDR3 loop spans 17 amino acids. The junction had 13 bases not matched to a gene; V was cut back by 4 bases and J by 5 bases. Germline lookup yields CDR1 LGHNA and CDR2 YNFKEQ. CDR3 amino acids: CASSLGVAGRANNEQFF. The part of the CDR3 DNA that was read is TGTGCCAGCAGCCTCGGGGTAGCGGGGAGAGCCAACAATGAG.

This clone was seen at least ten times. With the read ending 3 residues before the CDR3 end, the germline J gene is used to fill in that end. The V gene is TRBV20-1, the J gene TRBJ1-3; 11 bases align to TRBD1. Germline CDR1 DFQATT, CDR2 SNEGSKA (reference sequence). The CDR3 is 14 amino acids. Germline trimming cut 2 bases from V and 7 bases from J; bases unmatched to any gene: 4. The CDR3 bases that were read are TGCAGTGCTAGAAACCGGGACAGGGGGAACACC. It is translated as CSARNRDRGNT. The CDR3 as a whole reads CSARNRDRGNTIYF.

This clone has only a few counts. The DNA ends 3 residues before the CDR3 does, and the rest of the CDR3 is filled in from the germline J gene. The rearrangement links TRBV20-1 to TRBJ2-1, with 7 positions matching TRBD1. This CDR3 comprises 15 residues. J lost 1 base, V lost 4 bases, and 7 bases had no gene match. Looked up from germline, CDR1 is DFQATT and CDR2 is SNEGSKA (reference sequence). The sequenced CDR3 bases are TGCAGTGCTAACTATCGACAGGGATCCTACAATGAG. This encodes CSANYRQGSYNE. The whole CDR3 region reads CSANYRQGSYNEQFF.

The sample holds many counts of this clone. The sequenced fragment ends 3 residues before the CDR3 boundary, so the rest is inferred from the germline J gene. V and J are TRBV5-4 and TRBJ2-5; perhaps TRBD2 as D (5 bases). Germline assignment: CDR1 SGHNT and CDR2 YYREEE (reference sequence). Trimming pared 2 bases from V and 5 bases from J, leaving 10 bases between. The CDR3 has 13 amino acids. Incomplete CDR3 DNA: TGTGCCAGCAGCTTAACGAGAGGGGAGACC. This encodes CASSLTRGET. The CDR3 as a whole reads CASSLTRGETQYF.

This clone was counted at least ten times. The read ends 3 residues before the CDR3 terminus; that terminus is restored from the germline J gene. V gene TRBV6-2 or TRBV6-3 combines with J gene TRBJ2-5, with TRBD1 identical over 8 bases. This CDR3 region has 14 residues. CDR1 is MNHEY and CDR2 is SVGEGT in the germline V gene. V was clipped by 2 bases and J by 5 bases; unmatched bases: 4. The DNA read from the CDR3 is TGTGCCAGCAGTTACGCAGGGGGCGCGGAGACC. Translation: CASSYAGGAET. The whole CDR3 is CASSYAGGAETQYF.

This clone was counted many times. Read data end 3 residues before the CDR3 end; the end is taken from the germline J gene. V and J are TRBV29-1 and TRBJ1-5, with D uncertain. Germline V gives CDR1 SQVTM, CDR2 ANQGSEA. The CDR3 covers 15 residues. V shed 1 base and J shed 2 bases, with 12 bases lying between them. The sequenced part of the CDR3 DNA is TGCAGCGTTGAAGGCGGGGATTTGGGCAATCAGCCC. Translated: CSVEGGDLGNQP. The full CDR3 protein is CSVEGGDLGNQPQHF.

This clone has at least ten counts. The read terminates 3 residues ahead of where the CDR3 ends, so the germline J gene completes it. The genes are TRBV20-1 and TRBJ2-7; 10 bases map to TRBD2. V shed 0 bases and J 0 bases; nucleotides not matched to a gene: 8. Per germline, CDR1 DFQATT and CDR2 SNEGSKA (reference sequence). This CDR3 has 17 residues. The part of the CDR3 DNA that was read is TGCAGTGCTAGAGAAATAGCGGGAGGCCTGAGCTCCTACGAG. Translation: CSAREIAGGLSSYE. The entire CDR3 reads CSAREIAGGLSSYEQYF.

The CDR3: CASSKETRAANQPQHF. Incomplete CDR3 DNA: TGTGCCAGCTCAAAGGAGACGAGAGCGGCAAATCAGCCC. V gene TRBV18 combines with J gene TRBJ1-5, with D unclear. With the read ending 3 residues before the CDR3 end, the germline J gene is used to fill in that end. Trimming removed 5 bases from V and 4 bases from J, with 18 bases in between. Germline V gene sequence: CDR1 KGHSH, CDR2 LQKENI. The CDR3 loop spans 16 amino acids.

This clone was counted many times. The sequence runs out 3 residues before the end of the CDR3; the remainder is reconstructed from the germline J gene. This rearrangement joins TRBV7-3 to TRBJ1-1; 7 nucleotides agree with TRBD1. The CDR3 is 17 residues long. CDR1 SGHTA and CDR2 FQGTGA come from the germline V gene. V was pared by 5 bases and J by 4 bases, with 16 bases of the junction left unmatched. Incomplete CDR3 DNA: TGTGCCAGCAGCCCTAGTCCCGGGACAGTTCCCAGCACTGAA. Translating it yields CASSPSPGTVPSTE. The complete CDR3 protein is CASSPSPGTVPSTEAFF.

In its sample, this clone was seen many times. The read ends 3 residues shy of where the CDR3 ends; the end is completed using the germline J gene. The chain combines TRBV27 with TRBJ1-1, with 9 bases aligning to TRBD1. This CDR3 is 13 amino acids long. The V segment lost 8 bases and the J segment 4 bases; nucleotides outside the gene matches: 5. Germline CDR1 reads MNHEY; CDR2 reads SMNVEV (reference sequence). Incomplete CDR3 DNA: TGTGCCAGCGCTGCGGACAGGGGCACTGAA. This codes for CASAADRGTE. The whole CDR3 protein is CASAADRGTEAFF.

Worth noting for this clone: From the germline J gene comes the end of the CDR3, since the read stops 3 residues before it. The J gene is TRBJ1-2, the V gene TRBV2, with 7 bases aligning to TRBD1. Germline V gives CDR1 SNHLY, CDR2 FYNNEI. The V gene end was trimmed by 4 bases and the J gene end by 4 bases; junction bases not matched to a gene: 6. The CDR3 has 14 residues. CDR3 bases read: TGTGCCAGCAGTGGAGGGGGCCGGGGCTATGGC. It specifies CASSGGGRGYG. The full CDR3 protein is CASSGGGRGYGYTF.

This clone was detected many times. The read terminates 3 residues before the CDR3 end, so the remaining end is supplied by the germline J gene. The chain joins TRBV4-1 to TRBJ1-1; 8 bases line up with TRBD1. The V and J ends lost 1 base and 4 bases, in that order; junction bases with no gene match: 8. Germline V gene sequence: CDR1 MGHRA, CDR2 YSYEKL. The CDR3 consists of 16 residues. CDR3 sequence: CASSQGQGPLGTEAFF. CDR3 DNA, as far as it was read: TGCGCCAGCAGCCAAGGACAGGGGCCCCTGGGCACTGAA.

This clone was seen ten or more times. The CDR3 extends 3 residues past the end of the read, so its final part is completed from the germline J gene. This chain links TRBV30 with TRBJ1-3; D call uncertain. The CDR3 extends over 15 amino acids. Germline V gene data show CDR1 as GTSNPN and CDR2 as SVGIG (reference sequence). Trimming cost V 0 bases and J 0 bases, with 9 bases left between them. The sequenced CDR3 bases are TGTGCCTGGAGTGTCGACTCTTTCTCTGGAAACACC. Encoded protein: CAWSVDSFSGNT. The whole CDR3 protein reads CAWSVDSFSGNTIYF.

There are many counts of this clone. The observed sequence ends 3 residues before the CDR3 terminus, with the missing tail filled in from the germline J gene. This chain links TRBV4-1 with TRBJ2-3; 7 nucleotides match TRBD2. Germline V lookup: CDR1 MGHRA, CDR2 YSYEKL. This CDR3 has 16 amino acids. The ends lost 0 bases at V and 8 bases at J; junction bases unmatched: 11. The sequenced CDR3 bases are TGCGCCAGCAGCCAAGATTGGCCGGGGGGTATGAGTACG. It yields the protein CASSQDWPGGMST. The complete CDR3 protein is CASSQDWPGGMSTQYF.

Worth noting for this clone: The read ends 3 residues early relative to the CDR3; the germline J gene fills the gap. This chain joins TRBV10-2 and TRBJ2-3, with 11 positions matching TRBD2. Germline V gene data show CDR1 as WSHSY and CDR2 as SAAADI. The CDR3 runs to 15 residues. V was clipped by 3 bases and J by 1 base; unmatched bases: 0. CDR3 DNA, as far as it was read: TGCGCCAGCAGTGATAGCGGGAGGGGCACAGATACG. This gives the protein CASSDSGRGTDT. Given in full, the CDR3 is CASSDSGRGTDTQYF.

This clone has at least ten counts. The read ends 3 residues before the CDR3 terminus; that terminus is restored from the germline J gene. The V call is TRBV7-3, the J call TRBJ2-1; 8 nucleotides line up with TRBD2. Germline CDR1 reads SGHTA; CDR2 reads FQGTGA. The CDR3 covers 15 residues. The V segment lost 5 bases and the J segment 2 bases; nucleotides outside the gene matches: 5. Partial CDR3 DNA: TGTGCCAGCAGCCCCAGCGGGGGAGCCTACAATGAG. Protein sequence: CASSPSGGAYNE. The CDR3 in its entirety is CASSPSGGAYNEQFF. Complete variable domain (other parts from reference TRBV7-3 and TRBJ2-1): GAGVSQTPSNKVTEKGKYVELRCDPISGHTALYWYRQSLGQGPEFLIYFQGTGAADDSGLPNDRFFAVRPEGSVSTLKIQRTERGDSAVYLCASSPSGGAYNEQFFGPGTRLTVL.

At least ten counts were recorded for this clone. The missing CDR3 end, 3 residues past where the read stops, is filled in from the germline J gene. This chain joins TRBV13 and TRBJ2-4; D gene uncertain. V was pared by 3 bases and J by 0 bases, with 9 bases between. CDR3 length: 15 residues. The germline V gene has CDR1 PRHDT and CDR2 FYEKMQ (reference sequence). The CDR3 protein is CASSLIELAKNIQYF. CDR3 DNA, as far as it was read: TGTGCCAGCAGCTTGATTGAGCTAGCCAAAAACATT.

At least ten counts were recorded for this clone. The read ends 3 residues before the CDR3 terminus; that terminus is restored from the germline J gene. The chain carries TRBV7-3 and TRBJ2-3, with TRBD2 matching 11 bases. The CDR3 extends over 17 amino acids. Germline CDR1 SGHTA, CDR2 FQGTGA. The V and J ends lost 7 bases and 0 bases, in that order; junction bases with no gene match: 9. The CDR3 bases that were read are TGTGCCAGCAACCGCGGGACTAGCGGCTCTAGCACAGATACG. This codes for CASNRGTSGSSTDT. The entire CDR3 reads CASNRGTSGSSTDTQYF. The full variable domain, in which reference TRBV7-3 and TRBJ2-3 provide the parts outside the CDR3, is GAGVSQTPSNKVTEKGKYVELRCDPISGHTALYWYRQSLGQGPEFLIYFQGTGAADDSGLPNDRFFAVRPEGSVSTLKIQRTERGDSAVYLCASNRGTSGSSTDTQYFGPGTRLTVL.